This T cell receptor (beta chain) was captured by sequencing in a study of T cells in Graves' hyperthyroidism and ophthalmopathy (dated by TCRdb to between 2018 and 2021). General notes on the study: Peripheral blood samples were taken at initial diagnosis, before any treatment was given. To identify TCR V-J signatures that set the groups apart, the researchers used a discovery cohort of 100 patients, made up of 40 to 45 with Graves' ophthalmopathy and some 60 with stable Graves' hyperthyroidism. The approximately 95 discovery patients were divided at random into training and test sets in a 7:3 ratio. The study also compared thyroid tissue and blood T-cell repertoires from about six Graves' hyperthyroidism patients. An independent validation cohort of around 19 hyperthyroidism patients and about 16 patients who later progressed to ophthalmopathy tested prospective prediction of ophthalmopathy. The paper describes TCR Vbeta CDR3 sequencing of fewer than 150 peripheral blood samples, made up of about 40 ophthalmopathy patients, 70 to 80 hyperthyroidism patients and 17 progressor patients. Once sampling was done, hyperthyroidism patients were given methimazole at a starting dose of 30 mg daily, whereas ophthalmopathy patients were given high-dose intravenous methylprednisolone. General study outcomes and caveats: In validation, progression to ophthalmopathy was predicted by the model with 65% to 71% sensitivity and just over 72% specificity, a median of around 6.5 months before onset. Ophthalmopathy was separated from stable hyperthyroidism by a 13 V-J signature model, with about 88% sensitivity and roughly 81% specificity obtained in cross-validation and 80%/75% obtained in testing. No statistical method was used to fix the sample size in advance, and group allocation was not hidden from the investigators. Blood samples also contained most of the expanded thyroid clonotypes (frequency above 0.001), which suggests that blood repertoires may reflect thyroid immune responses.

The TCR beta CDR3 regions were amplified from RNA transcripts. A first-round RT-PCR of the TCR CDR3 used the HTBI primer set with the Qiagen OneStep RT-PCR kit. The libraries were constructed in a second round of multiplex PCR and then size-selected and purified. Sequencing of the libraries was done on an Illumina HiSeq2000 using paired-end 100 bp reads. Turning to the authors' computational methods: SOAPnuke was used to process the raw data, with reads discarded if the reads contained adapters or uncalled bases, had a mean Phred below 15, or lacked an exact constant-primer or identifier match. High-quality paired reads were merged with COPE v1.2.5, and unique nucleotide sequences were defined as clonotypes. Clonotypes were aligned to IMGT TRBV, TRBD and TRBJ reference segments using MiTCR v1.1. The analysis was restricted to V-J combinations with a frequency above 0.0001, which together covered 99% to 99.2% of the repertoires. A TCS score was defined as the ratio of F50 (clonal expansion) to E x V (chaos), with BLOSUM62-based TCRdist applied between CDR3 peptides within each V-J. Welch's t-statistics and random forest reduced fewer than 550 V-J features to some 14, which were used in a naive Bayes classifier (R e1071). TCRdb passed the public sequencing reads through fastp at Q25 and MiXCR, retaining productive beta sequences. Rows matching on CDR3 protein sequence are summarized as one entry with the most common DNA and genes. TCRdb, rather than the study authors, made the V and J calls. Across this sample there are 94,000 or so distinct CDR3 sequences, with around 50% seen only once. 27% of the sample goes to the ten largest clones.

Including the terminal cysteine and phenylalanine, the CDR3 comprises 12 residues. Only the CDR3 region is kept as DNA, spanning 36 bases read in frame from base 1. Via the germline V gene (reference sequence), CDR1 is DFQATT and CDR2 SNEGSKA. Deletion took 6 bases off V and 4 bases off J, with a span of 12 bases between the germline ends. Graves' hyperthyroidism was defined as stable when no progression to ophthalmopathy occurred over 18 months of follow-up. The hyperthyroidism patients were between 18 and 65 years old and newly diagnosed, with a disease duration of less than 2 months. Any patient with an uncontrolled infection, another autoimmune disease, pregnancy or lactation was excluded. Clinical symptoms, serum thyroxine and TRAb, thyroid ultrasound, and orbital computed tomography formed the basis for the diagnoses. PBMCs were separated from around 9.1 ml of fresh peripheral blood using Ficoll-Paque density gradient centrifugation. Total RNA was extracted with Trizol reagent, and quality was checked on an Agilent 2100 Bioanalyzer.

This clonotype has more than one count but fewer than ten. The target of this receptor is not known. Base qualities are missing; no much larger clone stands one base away. The material sequenced was blood. This TCR was recovered from a woman aged 40 to 50 with Graves' hyperthyroidism. The rearrangement combines TRBV20-1 with TRBJ1-1; TRBD1 is possibly the D segment (5 matching bases). The CDR3 reads CSAGDYGTEAFF. The nucleotide sequence is TGCAGTGCAGGGGACTACGGCACTGAAGCTTTCTTT.